Below, one TCR beta chain is given with its context. Its antigen target is currently unknown. No quality values exist for individual bases; no much larger clone is one base distant. The V end gives up 5 bases and the J end 6 bases, leaving 8 bases in the junction not matched to a gene. The CDR3 covers 15 residues, taking in both the cysteine and the phenylalanine. The read is trimmed to its CDR3 DNA, 45 bases read in frame from base 1. Reading the germline V gene gives CDR1 SGHNT and CDR2 YENEEA. The Quick-DNA Microprep Kit was used to extract genomic DNA from the sorted cells. TCRbeta DNA was amplified with the immunoSEQ hsTCRbeta kit following the manufacturer's protocol. TCRbeta libraries were sequenced on an Illumina MiSeq instrument. Per the authors' processing: Following removal of out-of-frame sequences, around 2.4 million distinct TCRbeta sequences were retained, with an average of approximately 64,000 per individual. Two values were used to score each individual: the count of 150 to 200 previously reported CMV-associated TCRbeta sequences and the total count of productive distinct TCRbeta sequences. A beta-binomial model was reimplemented in Python, and scikit-learn random forests with default parameters were trained on data from the US cohort. Classifier performance on the Belgian cohort was reported as the median AUC with percentile confidence intervals calculated over 10,000 bootstrap iterations. The source is immuneACCESS, and TCRdb retained only in-frame sequences with V and J called. Part of the clones is not carried over; for the studies checked, unresolved V genes explain less than half of this, and the remainder is unexplained. V and J calls and clone size are given by that table; D and trimming were obtained from the DNA. The sample contains about 75,000 clones, under 80% of them found a single time. The leading ten clones occupy just over 2.5% of the sample.

This entry is derived from a study of memory CD4+ T cells and cytomegalovirus serostatus (dated by TCRdb to between 2018 and 2020). Background for the entire study: A total of roughly 33 healthy Belgian adults, of whom 9 were CMV seropositive and approximately 24 were CMV seronegative, were included in the cohort. The study sequenced CD4+ memory TCRbeta repertoires of a Belgian cohort with known cytomegalovirus serostatus to replicate a published TCR-based CMV serostatus classifier.

A FACSAria II was used to sort memory CD4+ T cells, defined as single viable CD3+CD4+CD8-CD45RO+ cells. CMV serostatus was determined using a Roche Elecsys assay that detects serum IgG against CMV pp150, pp28, p38 and p52. After thawing, total CD4+ T cells were enriched by positive selection with CD4 magnetic microbeads. The samples came from a different study that was designed specifically to examine the CD4+ T cell memory repertoire. Peripheral blood mononuclear cells were isolated and cryopreserved according to standard operating procedures, and serum was stored at -80 degrees C. The staining relied on CD3-PerCP (BW264/56), CD4-APC (RPA-T4), CD45RO-PE (UCHT1) and CD8-Pacific Orange (3B5) antibodies, and Sytox blue was used to exclude non-viable cells. Overall study results and their limits: Only CD4+CD45RO+ memory cells were sequenced, in contrast to the original study, which included naive and memory CD4+ and CD8+ populations. The results were read as suggesting that the CMV-associated TCR signature is, for the most part, present in the CD4+ memory repertoire. For CMV serostatus prediction, a median bootstrapped AUC of about 0.94 was reached with the original framework, and a median bootstrapped AUC of roughly 0.92 was reached with a US-trained random forest. A median bootstrapped AUC of 0.95 with a 95% CI of 0.76-1.00 was achieved on the Belgian cohort by the original-framework classifier. Among the 150 to 200 previously reported CMV-associated TCRbeta sequences, some 70 showed up in the CD4+ memory repertoires, with each one found in between one and five individuals.

The rearranged chain carries TRBV11-3 and TRBJ1-2, with 11 bases matching TRBD1. The sequence derives from an adult in good health and CMV-seropositive. The specimen sequenced was memory CD4+ T cells from blood. DNA sequence: TGTGCCAGCAGCCGGACAGGGGGCGGAGGTCATGGCTACACCTTC. Translated, this gives CASSRTGGGGHGYTF.